These 13 T cell receptor beta chains originate from one sample sequenced in a study of blood T cell repertoires in COVID-19. Using immunoSEQ multiplex PCR, the repertoire was profiled, and TCRdb retains in-frame clones only, with some absent. This table has more than 300,000 clones, roughly 90% appearing once. Sequenced material: peripheral blood. These receptor sequences come from a woman aged 70-85 years with COVID-19, enrolled during active disease.

This chain connects TRBV7-3 to TRBJ2-1; 13 nucleotides match TRBD2. Germline trimming cut 5 bases from V and 4 bases from J; bases unmatched to any gene: 2. This CDR3 contains 15 residues. Germline CDR1 reads SGHTA; CDR2 reads FQGTGA. CDR3 bases: TGTGCCAGCAGCCCGGGACTAGCGGGGTACAATGAGCAGTTCTTC. Its protein is CASSPGLAGYNEQFF.

The chain is built from TRBV7-2 and TRBJ1-1, with TRBD1 identical over 10 bases. There are 15 residues in the CDR3. Germline V lookup: CDR1 SGHTA, CDR2 FQGNSA. V trimming: 4 bases; J trimming: 12 bases; junction bases outside the gene matches: 14. The CDR3 DNA sequence: TGTGCCAGCAGCTCTCAATTGGGGGACAGGGGTTTGACTTTCTTT. Protein: CASSSQLGDRGLTFF.

In its sample, this clone was seen a few times. V is TRBV2 and J is TRBJ1-2; TRBD1 matches at 8 bases. V shed 8 bases, J shed 2 bases, and the junction held 4 bases outside the gene matches. The CDR3 has 13 amino acids. The germline gives CDR1 SNHLY, CDR2 FYNNEI. CDR3 region: CASSDRANYGYTF. CDR3 nucleotide sequence: TGTGCCAGCTCGGACAGGGCCAACTATGGCTACACCTTC.

This rearrangement joins TRBV5-1 to TRBJ1-6, with 7 bases lining up with TRBD1. The germline V gene has CDR1 SGHRS and CDR2 YFSETQ. The CDR3 runs 15 residues. V lost 2 bases, J lost 9 bases, and 8 bases stayed unmatched. The CDR3 nucleotides read TGCGCCAGCAGCTTCGTCGAGGGGGCGGGTTCACCCCTCCACTTT. This encodes CASSFVEGAGSPLHF. Full variable domain (missing parts from reference TRBV5-1 and TRBJ1-6): KAGVTQTPRYLIKTRGQQVTLSCSPISGHRSVSWYQQTPGQGLQFLFEYFSETQRNKGNFPGRFSGRQFSNSRSEMNVSTLELGDSALYLCASSFVEGAGSPLHFGNGTRLTVT.

This clone is a singleton in its sample. This chain connects TRBV12-5 to TRBJ1-5, with 8 bases that match TRBD1. The length of the CDR3 is 15 residues. Germline lookup yields CDR1 LGHNT and CDR2 FRNRAP. Unmatched junction bases numbered 5, after V lost 7 bases and J lost 0 bases. The CDR3 is CASAATGDSNQPQHF. The CDR3 nucleotides read TGTGCTAGTGCTGCGACAGGGGATAGCAATCAGCCCCAGCATTTT.

Only a few counts were recorded for this clone. The genes are TRBV24-1 and TRBJ1-5, with TRBD1 matching 7 bases. The CDR3 loop spans 17 amino acids. The V segment lost 2 bases and the J segment 11 bases; nucleotides outside the gene matches: 17. Germline CDR1 and CDR2: KGHDR and SFDVKD. The CDR3: CATSDSGRRQGLVAQHF. The CDR3 DNA reads as TGTGCCACCAGTGATTCGGGTCGGAGACAGGGTCTCGTTGCCCAGCATTTT.

This clone has only a few counts. V is TRBV2 and J is TRBJ2-2; D possibly corresponds to TRBD1 (5 bases). This CDR3 spans 14 amino acids. CDR1 is SNHLY, CDR2 FYNNEI, per germline. Trimming left V 6 bases short and J 4 bases short, with 12 bases between. CDR3 residues: CASRLTATTGELFF. The DNA of the CDR3 is TGTGCCAGCAGGTTGACAGCGACCACCGGGGAGCTGTTTTTT.

This chain connects TRBV28 to TRBJ1-3; no reliable D call. With 2 bases removed from V and 2 bases from J, the gap between germline ends came to 19 bases. The CDR3 loop spans 18 amino acids. Germline V lookup: CDR1 MDHEN, CDR2 SYDVKM. This CDR3 reads CASSLLDEGVVAGNTIYF. The CDR3, as DNA: TGTGCCAGCAGTTTACTAGACGAGGGAGTAGTAGCTGGAAACACCATATATTTT. Full variable domain (missing parts from reference TRBV28 and TRBJ1-3): DVKVTQSSRYLVKRTGEKVFLECVQDMDHENMFWYRQDPGLGLRLIYFSYDVKMKEKGDIPEGYSVSREKKERFSLILESASTNQTSMYLCASSLLDEGVVAGNTIYFGEGSWLTVV.

CDR3 residues: CASSARQVDHYGYTF. The CDR3, as DNA: TGTGCCAGCAGCGCCAGACAGGTCGACCACTATGGCTACACCTTC. The chain uses TRBV9 and TRBJ1-2, with a tentative D call TRBD1 (6 bases). The germline V gene encodes CDR1 SGDLS and CDR2 YYNGEE. Trimming removed 3 bases from V and 3 bases from J, with 15 bases in between. The CDR3 spans 15 residues.

The chain is built from TRBV29-1 and TRBJ1-2; 7 bases fit TRBD1. The germline V gene encodes CDR1 SQVTM and CDR2 ANQGSEA. This CDR3 has 13 amino acids. V was pared by 6 bases and J by 8 bases, with 12 bases of the junction left unmatched. The CDR3 spells CSVPSGTAEGYTF. In nucleotides, the CDR3 is TGCAGCGTGCCTTCGGGGACAGCCGAAGGCTACACCTTC.

This chain connects TRBV24-1 to TRBJ1-2; 7 positions match TRBD1. Germline V gene lookup returns CDR1 KGHDR and CDR2 SFDVKD. This CDR3 spans 15 amino acids. V shed 5 bases, J shed 8 bases, and the junction held 13 bases outside the gene matches. The CDR3 DNA sequence: TGTGCCACCAGTGGTCTCACAGGGGCACCGGGAGGCTACACCTTC. It yields the protein CATSGLTGAPGGYTF.

The rearrangement uses TRBV27 and TRBJ1-2; TRBD1 matches 12 bases. V lost 5 bases to trimming and J lost 3 bases; unmatched junction nucleotides: 13. The germline CDR1 and CDR2 sequences are MNHEY and SMNVEV (reference sequence). The CDR3 is made up of 18 amino acids. CDR3 DNA: TGTGCCAGCAGTAAGGACCGGGACAGGGGGCGCCTAGACTATGGCTACACCTTC. Translation: CASSKDRDRGRLDYGYTF.

The chain carries TRBV7-3 and TRBJ1-3, with TRBD1 as a possible D gene (5 bases). CDR1 is SGHTA and CDR2 is FQGTGA in the germline V gene. This CDR3 spans 17 amino acids. Trimming removed 5 bases at V and 0 bases at J, with 17 bases between. The DNA for the CDR3 is TGTGCCAGCAGCCCGCACAGGCCGCTATTCTCTGGAAACACCATATATTTT. Translation gives CASSPHRPLFSGNTIYF.